One TCR beta chain is described in this entry. The antigen remains unidentified. TCRdb redid the calling of the reads with MiXCR, one entry per CDR3 protein. In the table there are around 120,000 distinct CDR3 sequences, more than 20% of which are singletons. The data originate from a study of T cell repertoires in cytomegalovirus infection. Study results and caveats: CMV carriers with the relevant HLA were identified by cumulative public TCR beta family frequency. HLA-C-restricted CMV clonotypes gave the most frequent clonotype in two of eight donors.

After removal of 4 bases from V and 6 bases from J, the junction contained 1 base not matched to a gene. The CDR3 totals 12 residues. Germline values: CDR1 MGHRA, CDR2 YSYEKL. The receptor's source is a human donor in good health (CMV status not recorded). Some clones in this sample may be carry-over from other donors' samples. The rearrangement uses TRBV4-1 and TRBJ1-2; TRBD1 matches 8 bases. Sequenced material: PBMCs, sequenced either directly or after in vitro stimulation (not recorded which). CDR3 in amino acids: CASSRTGHGYTF. CDR3 DNA sequence: TGCGCCAGCAGCCGGACAGGGCATGGCTACACCTTC.